A single sample gave rise to the 6 T cell receptor beta chains below, sequenced in a study of cytomegalovirus exposure and HLA in healthy donors (dated 2017 in TCRdb). Libraries were prepared through the immunoSEQ multiplex PCR assay. For the multiplex PCR, a mixture combining 60 forward primers for TCR Vbeta segments and 13 reverse primers for TCR Jbeta segments was used. TCRdb's version of the immuneACCESS table is confined to in-frame rearrangements and falls short of the full clone set. An unresolved V gene accounts for under half of the shortfall where checked; the remainder is of unknown origin. This sample is represented by approximately 100,000 clones; about 80% of them were singletons. The ten top clones hold approximately 4.2% of the sample. Specimen: PBMCs. These receptors were obtained from a female donor in good health and CMV-seropositive.

The V call is TRBV30, the J call TRBJ2-7, with D tentatively TRBD2 (6 bases). The CDR3 is 15 residues long. Trimming removed 1 base from V and 5 bases from J, with 18 bases in between. The germline V gene has CDR1 GTSNPN and CDR2 SVGIG (reference sequence). The CDR3 loop reads CAWSASLVTSNEQYF. The CDR3, as DNA: TGTGCCTGGAGTGCCAGTCTCGTGACTAGTAACGAGCAGTACTTC.

The rearrangement uses TRBV25-1 and TRBJ2-1; possibly TRBD1 for D (7 bases). The V end lost 5 bases, the J end lost 4 bases, and 18 bases lay between the germline ends. CDR3 length: 16 amino acids. CDR1 and CDR2 (germline): MGHDK, SYGVNS. Here the CDR3 DNA reads TGTGCCAGCAGTAAGGAGGGGGCCAATTTGTACAATGAGCAGTTCTTC. Amino acids: CASSKEGANLYNEQFF.

V gene TRBV6-1 combines with J gene TRBJ1-5, with TRBD1 as a possible D gene (6 bases). The CDR3 is 15 residues long. V was cut by 5 bases and J by 5 bases, with 16 bases left in between. From germline, CDR1 is MNHNS and CDR2 SASEGT. The CDR3, as DNA: TGTGCCAGCAGTCCTTCGACAGGCACCTATCAGCCCCAGCATTTT. Translation gives CASSPSTGTYQPQHF.

For this clone: A read error may produce the germline difference seen at one junction end. The V and J genes are TRBV7-9 and TRBJ1-4, with 7 positions matching TRBD1. The germline gives CDR1 SEHNR, CDR2 FQNEAQ (reference sequence). The CDR3 contains 14 residues. DNA of the CDR3: TGTTCCAGCAGCTCGGGACAGCGAAAGGAAAAACTGTTTTTT. Protein: CSSSSGQRKEKLFF.

The V gene is TRBV7-2, the J gene TRBJ2-3, with 8 bases fitting TRBD1. The germline V gene has CDR1 SGHTA and CDR2 FQGNSA. The CDR3 spans 17 residues. Trimming cost V 5 bases and J 4 bases; bases outside gene matches: 14. CDR3 nucleotide sequence: TGTGCCAGCAGCATTCTACCACAGGGGGGCCTGGCAGATACGCAGTATTTT. This sequence encodes CASSILPQGGLADTQYF. The full variable domain, its missing parts supplied by reference TRBV7-2 and TRBJ2-3, is GAGVSQSPSNKVTEKGKDVELRCDPISGHTALYWYRQSLGQGLEFLIYFQGNSAPDKSGLPSDRFSAERTGGSVSTLTIQRTQQEDSAVYLCASSILPQGGLADTQYFGPGTRLTVL.

The J gene is TRBJ2-5, the V gene TRBV7-8, with 7 bases matching TRBD1. The CDR3 totals 14 residues. The junction had 3 bases not matched to a gene; V was cut back by 4 bases and J by 1 base. Germline values: CDR1 SGHVS, CDR2 FQNEAQ. CDR3 sequence: CASSSGTAQETQYF. CDR3 in DNA: TGTGCCAGCAGCTCCGGGACAGCCCAAGAGACCCAGTACTTC.